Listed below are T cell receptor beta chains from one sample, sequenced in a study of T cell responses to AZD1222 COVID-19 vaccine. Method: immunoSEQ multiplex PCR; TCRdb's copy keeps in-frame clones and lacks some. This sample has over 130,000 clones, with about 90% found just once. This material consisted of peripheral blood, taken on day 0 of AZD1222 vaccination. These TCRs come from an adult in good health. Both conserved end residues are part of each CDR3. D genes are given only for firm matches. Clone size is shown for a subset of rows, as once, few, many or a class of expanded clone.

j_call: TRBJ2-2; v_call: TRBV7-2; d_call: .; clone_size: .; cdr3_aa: CASSLGSPGELFF; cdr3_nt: TGTGCCAGCAGCTTAGGATCCCCCGGGGAGCTGTTTTTT
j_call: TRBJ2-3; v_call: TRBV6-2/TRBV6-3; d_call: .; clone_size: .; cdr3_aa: CASSTGRDSNTDTQYF; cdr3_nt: TGTGCCAGCAGCACCGGCCGGGACTCCAACACAGATACGCAGTATTTT
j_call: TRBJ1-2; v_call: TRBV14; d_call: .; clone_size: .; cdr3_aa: CASSPGHRWFSF; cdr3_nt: TGTGCCAGCAGCCCGGGACACCGATGGTTTTCCTTC
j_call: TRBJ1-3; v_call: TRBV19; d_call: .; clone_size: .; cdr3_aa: CASSIGVYSGNTIYF; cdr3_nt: TGTGCCAGTAGTATAGGAGTGTACTCTGGAAACACCATATATTTT
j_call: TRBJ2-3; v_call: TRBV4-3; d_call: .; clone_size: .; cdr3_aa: CASSQDRQQYADTQYF; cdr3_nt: TGCGCCAGCAGCCAAGATCGACAACAGTATGCAGATACGCAGTATTTT
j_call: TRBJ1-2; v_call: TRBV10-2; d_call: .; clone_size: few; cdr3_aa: CASREAGTYGYTF; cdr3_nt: TGCGCCAGCAGGGAGGCGGGCACCTATGGCTACACCTTC
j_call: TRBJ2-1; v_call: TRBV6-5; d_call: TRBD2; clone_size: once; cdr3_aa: CASRLAGSYNEQFF; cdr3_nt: TGTGCCAGCAGGCTAGCGGGGTCCTACAATGAGCAGTTCTTC
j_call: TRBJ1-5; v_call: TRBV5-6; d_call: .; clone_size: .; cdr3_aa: CASSLGSSNQPQHF; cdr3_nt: TGTGCCAGCAGCTTGGGTTCAAGCAATCAGCCCCAGCATTTT
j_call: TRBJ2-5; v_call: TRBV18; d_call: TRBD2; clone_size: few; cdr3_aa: CASSPLAGIQETQYF; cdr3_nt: TGTGCCAGCTCACCTTTAGCGGGAATCCAAGAGACCCAGTACTTC
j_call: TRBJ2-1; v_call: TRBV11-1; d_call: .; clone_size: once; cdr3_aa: CASSLQGINEQFF; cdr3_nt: TGTGCCAGCAGCTTGCAGGGTATCAATGAGCAGTTCTTC
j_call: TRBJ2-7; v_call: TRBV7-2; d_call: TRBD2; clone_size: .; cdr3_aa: CASTSGYEQYF; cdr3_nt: TGTGCCAGCACTAGCGGCTACGAGCAGTACTTC
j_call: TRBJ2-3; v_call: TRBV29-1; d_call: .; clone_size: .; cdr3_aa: CSVERSGFADTQYF; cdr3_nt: TGCAGCGTTGAAAGGTCAGGGTTTGCAGATACGCAGTATTTT
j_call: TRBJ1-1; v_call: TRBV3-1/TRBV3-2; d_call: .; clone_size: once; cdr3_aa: CASSQVTANTEAFF; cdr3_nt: TGTGCCAGCAGCCAAGTGACGGCGAACACTGAAGCTTTCTTT
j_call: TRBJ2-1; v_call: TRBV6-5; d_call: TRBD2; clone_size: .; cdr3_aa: CASSYFRGDNEQFF; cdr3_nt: TGTGCCAGCAGTTACTTCCGGGGGGACAATGAGCAGTTCTTC
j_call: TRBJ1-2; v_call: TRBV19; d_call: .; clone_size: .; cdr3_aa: CASRSAGEGYTF; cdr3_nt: TGTGCCAGTAGATCGGCAGGGGAAGGCTACACCTTC